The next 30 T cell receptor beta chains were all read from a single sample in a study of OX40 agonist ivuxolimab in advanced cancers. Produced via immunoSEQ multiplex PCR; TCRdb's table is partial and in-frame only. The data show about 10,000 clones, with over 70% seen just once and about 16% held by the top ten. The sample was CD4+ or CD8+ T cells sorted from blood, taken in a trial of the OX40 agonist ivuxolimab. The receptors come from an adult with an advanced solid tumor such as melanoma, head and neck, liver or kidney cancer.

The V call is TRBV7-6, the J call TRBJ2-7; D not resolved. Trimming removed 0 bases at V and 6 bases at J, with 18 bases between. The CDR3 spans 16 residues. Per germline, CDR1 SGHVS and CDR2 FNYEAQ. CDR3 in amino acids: CASSLALKGNLGEQYF. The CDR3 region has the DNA TGTGCCAGCAGCTTAGCGCTCAAGGGCAACCTAGGCGAGCAGTACTTC.

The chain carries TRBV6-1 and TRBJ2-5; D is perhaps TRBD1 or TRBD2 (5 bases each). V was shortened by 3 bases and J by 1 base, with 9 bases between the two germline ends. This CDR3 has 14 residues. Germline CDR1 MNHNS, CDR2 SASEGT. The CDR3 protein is CASSEGPAQETQYF. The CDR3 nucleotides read TGTGCCAGCAGTGAGGGACCTGCCCAAGAGACCCAGTACTTC.

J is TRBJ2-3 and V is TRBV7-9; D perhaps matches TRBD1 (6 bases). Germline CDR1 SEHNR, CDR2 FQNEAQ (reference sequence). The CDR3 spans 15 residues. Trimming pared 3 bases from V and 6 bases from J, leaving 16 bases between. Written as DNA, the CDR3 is TGTGCCAGCAGCTTGGGGCAGGGGATATACGATACGCAGTATTTT. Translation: CASSLGQGIYDTQYF.

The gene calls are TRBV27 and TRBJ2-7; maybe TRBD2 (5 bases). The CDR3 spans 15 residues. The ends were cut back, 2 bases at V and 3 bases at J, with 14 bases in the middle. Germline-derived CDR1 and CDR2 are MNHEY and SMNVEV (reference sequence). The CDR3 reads CASSLIWGRDYEQYF. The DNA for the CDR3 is TGTGCCAGCAGTTTAATCTGGGGTCGGGACTACGAGCAGTACTTC.

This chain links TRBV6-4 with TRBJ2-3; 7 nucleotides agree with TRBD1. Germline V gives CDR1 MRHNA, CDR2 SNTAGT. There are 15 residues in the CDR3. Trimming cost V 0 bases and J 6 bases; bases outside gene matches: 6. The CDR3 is CASSDSLGGSDTQYF. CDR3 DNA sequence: TGTGCCAGCAGTGACTCGTTAGGGGGCTCGGATACGCAGTATTTT.

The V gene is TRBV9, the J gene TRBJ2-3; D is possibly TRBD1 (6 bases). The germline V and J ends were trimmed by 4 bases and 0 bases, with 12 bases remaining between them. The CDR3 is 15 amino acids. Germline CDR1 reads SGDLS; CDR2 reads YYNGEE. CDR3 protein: CASSPTGFSTDTQYF. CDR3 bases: TGTGCCAGCAGCCCAACAGGGTTTAGCACAGATACGCAGTATTTT.

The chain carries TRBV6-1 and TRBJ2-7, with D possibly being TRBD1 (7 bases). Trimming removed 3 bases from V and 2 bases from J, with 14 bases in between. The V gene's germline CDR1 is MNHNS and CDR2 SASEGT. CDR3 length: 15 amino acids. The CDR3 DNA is TGTGCCAGCAGTGAGCGGGGACAGCCACCCTACGAGCAGTACTTC. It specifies CASSERGQPPYEQYF.

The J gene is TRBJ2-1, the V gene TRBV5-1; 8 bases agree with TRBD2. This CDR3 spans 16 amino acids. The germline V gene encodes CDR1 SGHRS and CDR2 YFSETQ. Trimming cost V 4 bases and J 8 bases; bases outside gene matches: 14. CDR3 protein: CASSQAAGGLLDEQFF. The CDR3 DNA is TGCGCCAGCAGCCAGGCCGCGGGGGGCCTGCTCGATGAGCAGTTCTTC.

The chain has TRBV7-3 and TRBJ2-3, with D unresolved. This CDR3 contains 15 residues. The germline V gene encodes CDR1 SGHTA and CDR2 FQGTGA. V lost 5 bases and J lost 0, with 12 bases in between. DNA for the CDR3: TGTGCCAGCAGCCCGATGGCGGCAAGCACAGATACGCAGTATTTT. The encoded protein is CASSPMAASTDTQYF.

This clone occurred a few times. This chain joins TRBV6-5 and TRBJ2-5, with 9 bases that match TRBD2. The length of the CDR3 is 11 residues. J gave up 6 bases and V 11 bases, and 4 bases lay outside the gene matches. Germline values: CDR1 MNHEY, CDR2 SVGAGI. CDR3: CACGTSKTQYF. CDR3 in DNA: TGTGCCTGCGGGACTAGCAAGACCCAGTACTTC.

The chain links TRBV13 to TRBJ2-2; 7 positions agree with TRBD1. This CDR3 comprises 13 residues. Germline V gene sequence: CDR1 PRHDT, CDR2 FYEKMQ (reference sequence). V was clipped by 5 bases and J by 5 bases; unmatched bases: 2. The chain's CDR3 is CASSTQGTGELFF. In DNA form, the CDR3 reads TGTGCCAGCAGCACACAGGGGACCGGGGAGCTGTTTTTT.

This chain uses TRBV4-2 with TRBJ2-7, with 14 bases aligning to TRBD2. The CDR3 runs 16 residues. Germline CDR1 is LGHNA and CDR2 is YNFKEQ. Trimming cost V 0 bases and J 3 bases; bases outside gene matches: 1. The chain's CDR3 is CASSQDGTSGSYEQYF. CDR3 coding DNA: TGTGCCAGCAGCCAAGATGGGACTAGCGGGAGCTACGAGCAGTACTTC.

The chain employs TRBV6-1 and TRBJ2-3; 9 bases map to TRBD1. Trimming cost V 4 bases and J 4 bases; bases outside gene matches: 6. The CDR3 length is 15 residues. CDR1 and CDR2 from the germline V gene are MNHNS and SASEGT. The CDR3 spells CASSGGQGDADTQYF. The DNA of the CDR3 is TGTGCCAGCAGTGGGGGACAGGGTGACGCAGATACGCAGTATTTT.

The CDR3 sequence is CASGLVRVSEDNQPQHF. The CDR3 DNA is TGTGCTAGTGGTTTGGTCAGGGTATCTGAGGACAATCAGCCCCAGCATTTT. This sequence joins TRBV12-5 and TRBJ1-5, with D maybe TRBD1 (5 bases). Germline-derived CDR1 and CDR2 are LGHNT and FRNRAP. The CDR3 runs 17 residues. V shed 0 bases and J shed 3 bases, with 15 bases lying between them.

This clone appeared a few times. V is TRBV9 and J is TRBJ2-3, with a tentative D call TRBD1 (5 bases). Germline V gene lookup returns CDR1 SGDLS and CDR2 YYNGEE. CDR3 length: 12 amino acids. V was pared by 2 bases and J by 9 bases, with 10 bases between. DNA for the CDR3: TGTGCCAGCAGCGTGTCAGGGAAAACGCAGTATTTT. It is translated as CASSVSGKTQYF. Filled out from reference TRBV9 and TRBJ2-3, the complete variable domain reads DSGVTQTPKHLITATGQRVTLRCSPRSGDLSVYWYQQSLDQGLQFLIQYYNGEERAKGNILERFSAQQFPDLHSELNLSSLELGDSALYFCASSVSGKTQYFGPGTRLTVL.

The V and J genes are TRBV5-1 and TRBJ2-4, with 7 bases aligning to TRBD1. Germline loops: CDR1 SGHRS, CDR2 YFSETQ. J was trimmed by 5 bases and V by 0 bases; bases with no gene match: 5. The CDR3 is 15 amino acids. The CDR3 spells CASSLADRVENIQYF. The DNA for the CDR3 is TGCGCCAGCAGCTTGGCCGACAGGGTTGAAAACATTCAGTACTTC.

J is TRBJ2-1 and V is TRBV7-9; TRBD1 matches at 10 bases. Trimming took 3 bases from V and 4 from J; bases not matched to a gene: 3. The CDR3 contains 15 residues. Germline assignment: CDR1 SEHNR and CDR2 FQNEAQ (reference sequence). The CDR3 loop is CASSFGTGVYNEQFF. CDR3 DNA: TGTGCCAGCAGCTTCGGGACAGGGGTTTACAATGAGCAGTTCTTC.

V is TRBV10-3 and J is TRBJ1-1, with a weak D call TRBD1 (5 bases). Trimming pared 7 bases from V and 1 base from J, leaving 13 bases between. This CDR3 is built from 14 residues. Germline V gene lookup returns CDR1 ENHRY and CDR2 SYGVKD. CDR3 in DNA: TGTGCCATCAATTCCCGGGGCCCGAACACTGAAGCTTTCTTT. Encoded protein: CAINSRGPNTEAFF.

CDR3 sequence reads: CASSSFGEQPQHF. CDR3 nucleotide sequence: TGTGCCAGCAGTTCGTTCGGAGAACAGCCCCAGCATTTT. V usage is TRBV6-5 and J usage is TRBJ1-5; no clear D gene. CDR3 length: 13 amino acids. Germline V gives CDR1 MNHEY, CDR2 SVGAGI. Trimming removed 4 bases at V and 7 bases at J, with 11 bases between.

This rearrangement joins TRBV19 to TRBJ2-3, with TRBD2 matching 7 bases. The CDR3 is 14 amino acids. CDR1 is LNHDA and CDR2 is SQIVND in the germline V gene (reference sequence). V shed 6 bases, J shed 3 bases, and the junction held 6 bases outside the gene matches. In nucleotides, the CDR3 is TGTGCCAGTAGCCCTGGCGGGAGTACAGATACGCAGTATTTT. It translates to CASSPGGSTDTQYF.

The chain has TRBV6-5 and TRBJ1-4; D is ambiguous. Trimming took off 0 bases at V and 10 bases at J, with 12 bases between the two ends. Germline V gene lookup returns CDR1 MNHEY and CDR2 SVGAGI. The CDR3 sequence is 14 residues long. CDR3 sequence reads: CASSYSQASGKLFF. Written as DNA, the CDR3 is TGTGCCAGCAGTTACTCGCAAGCATCGGGAAAACTGTTTTTT.

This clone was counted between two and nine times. The CDR3 DNA is TGTGCCAGTATAATTCATCAGACCAACACTGAAGCTTTCTTT. Its protein is CASIIHQTNTEAFF. V and J are TRBV19 and TRBJ1-1, with no clear D. V dropped 7 bases and J dropped 2 bases, with 14 bases sitting between them. Germline CDR1 is LNHDA and CDR2 is SQIVND (reference sequence). The CDR3 has 14 amino acids.

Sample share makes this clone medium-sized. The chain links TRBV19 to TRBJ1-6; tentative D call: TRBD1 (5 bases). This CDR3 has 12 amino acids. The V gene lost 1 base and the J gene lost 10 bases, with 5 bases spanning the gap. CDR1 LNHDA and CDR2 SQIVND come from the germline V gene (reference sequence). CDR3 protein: CASSIGGSPLHF. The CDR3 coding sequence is TGTGCCAGTAGTATAGGGGGGTCACCCCTCCACTTT.

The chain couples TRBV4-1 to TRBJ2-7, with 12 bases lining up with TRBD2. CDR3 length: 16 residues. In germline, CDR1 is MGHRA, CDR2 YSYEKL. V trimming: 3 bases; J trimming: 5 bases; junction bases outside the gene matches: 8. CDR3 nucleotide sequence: TGCGCCAGCAGCCAGACCCGACTAGCGGGGGTAGACGAGCAGTACTTC. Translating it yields CASSQTRLAGVDEQYF.

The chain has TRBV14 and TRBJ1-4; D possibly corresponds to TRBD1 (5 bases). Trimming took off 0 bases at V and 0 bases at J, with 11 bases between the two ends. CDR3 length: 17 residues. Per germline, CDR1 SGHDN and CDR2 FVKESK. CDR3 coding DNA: TGTGCCAGCAGCCAAGAAGTTCCGACAGCAACTAATGAAAAACTGTTTTTT. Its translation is CASSQEVPTATNEKLFF.

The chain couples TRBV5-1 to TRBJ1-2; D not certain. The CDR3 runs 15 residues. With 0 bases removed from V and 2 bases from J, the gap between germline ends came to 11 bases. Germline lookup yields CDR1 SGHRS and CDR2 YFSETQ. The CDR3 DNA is TGCGCCAGCAGCTTGGTGGCAGGTGTCAACTATGGCTACACCTTC. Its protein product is CASSLVAGVNYGYTF.

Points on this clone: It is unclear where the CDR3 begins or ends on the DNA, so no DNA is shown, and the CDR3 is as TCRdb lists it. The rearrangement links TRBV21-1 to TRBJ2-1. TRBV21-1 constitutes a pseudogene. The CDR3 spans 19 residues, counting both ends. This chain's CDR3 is CASSKGEVGGGSGHNEQFF.

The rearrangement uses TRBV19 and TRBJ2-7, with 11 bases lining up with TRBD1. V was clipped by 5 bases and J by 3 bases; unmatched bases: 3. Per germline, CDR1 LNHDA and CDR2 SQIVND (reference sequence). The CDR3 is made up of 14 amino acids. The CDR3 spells CASSSGTGGYEQYF. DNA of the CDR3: TGTGCCAGTAGTTCCGGGACAGGGGGCTACGAGCAGTACTTC. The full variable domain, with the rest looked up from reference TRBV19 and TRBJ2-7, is DGGITQSPKYLFRKEGQNVTLSCEQNLNHDAMYWYRQDPGQGLRLIYYSQIVNDFQKGDIAEGYSVSREKKESFPLTVTSAQKNPTAFYLCASSSGTGGYEQYFGPGTRLTVT.

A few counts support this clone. The CDR3 reads CASSFQGAETQYF. In nucleotides, the CDR3 is TGTGCCAGCAGTTTTCAGGGTGCAGAGACCCAGTACTTC. This rearrangement joins TRBV27 to TRBJ2-5; D might be TRBD1 (5 bases). Germline CDR1 and CDR2: MNHEY and SMNVEV (reference sequence). The CDR3 runs 13 residues. The V end was cut by 3 bases, the J end by 4 bases, with 9 bases between.

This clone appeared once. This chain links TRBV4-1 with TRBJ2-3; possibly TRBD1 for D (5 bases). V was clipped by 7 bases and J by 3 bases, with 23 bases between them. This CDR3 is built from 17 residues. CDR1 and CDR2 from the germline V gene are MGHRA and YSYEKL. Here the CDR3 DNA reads TGCGCCAGCAAAGAAGGGGCCGTAACCGGTCGGACAGATACGCAGTATTTT. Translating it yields CASKEGAVTGRTDTQYF.